Sequencing of this T cell receptor (beta chain) was carried out in a study of patients and donors after allogeneic stem cell transplantation. Via MiXCR, TCRdb re-called the RT-PCR reads, giving one row per CDR3 protein. Of around 200,000 distinct CDR3 sequences in the sample, less than 50% were seen once. Germline V gene sequence: CDR1 SEHNR, CDR2 FQNEAQ (reference sequence). The CDR3 totals 9 residues. V shed 7 bases and J shed 3 bases, with 0 bases lying between them. The sequence was collected from a human donor who was either an allogeneic HSCT recipient or a stem cell or donor lymphocyte infusion donor (not recorded which). It is not recorded whose cells these are; they may come from a transplant donor. This chain joins TRBV7-9 and TRBJ1-1; D ambiguous. Input material: blood, either unsorted or a sorted T cell fraction (not recorded which). The CDR3 protein is CASNTEAFF. The CDR3 nucleotides read TGTGCCAGCAACACTGAAGCTTTCTTT.